This record concerns one T cell receptor beta chain sequence. Its specificity is not known. Profiled with immunoSEQ multiplex PCR; TCRdb holds only in-frame clones, not every one. This table holds roughly 2 million clones, roughly 95% found once. V gave up 0 bases and J gave up 6 bases, with 16 bases separating them. The CDR3 runs to 15 residues. Per the germline V gene, CDR1 is SGHRS and CDR2 is YFSETQ. This specimen comes from a study of shared clonotypes between healthy human individuals. General study points: Around 4.9% of naive CD4 clonotypes were shared across four donors.

The genes are TRBV5-1 and TRBJ2-7; tentative D call: TRBD2 (6 bases). Sequenced sample: naive CD4+ T cells sorted from blood. The subset denotes: CD45RA+ positively selected. The clonotype comes from a man between 18 and 29 years old in good health. DNA for the CDR3: TGCGCCAGCAGCTTGGGACAGCTGGCCGGGGGCGAGCAGTACTTC. Translated: CASSLGQLAGGEQYF. Looking up the rest from reference TRBV5-1 and TRBJ2-7 gives the full variable domain: KAGVTQTPRYLIKTRGQQVTLSCSPISGHRSVSWYQQTPGQGLQFLFEYFSETQRNKGNFPGRFSGRQFSNSRSEMNVSTLELGDSALYLCASSLGQLAGGEQYFGPGTRLTVT.